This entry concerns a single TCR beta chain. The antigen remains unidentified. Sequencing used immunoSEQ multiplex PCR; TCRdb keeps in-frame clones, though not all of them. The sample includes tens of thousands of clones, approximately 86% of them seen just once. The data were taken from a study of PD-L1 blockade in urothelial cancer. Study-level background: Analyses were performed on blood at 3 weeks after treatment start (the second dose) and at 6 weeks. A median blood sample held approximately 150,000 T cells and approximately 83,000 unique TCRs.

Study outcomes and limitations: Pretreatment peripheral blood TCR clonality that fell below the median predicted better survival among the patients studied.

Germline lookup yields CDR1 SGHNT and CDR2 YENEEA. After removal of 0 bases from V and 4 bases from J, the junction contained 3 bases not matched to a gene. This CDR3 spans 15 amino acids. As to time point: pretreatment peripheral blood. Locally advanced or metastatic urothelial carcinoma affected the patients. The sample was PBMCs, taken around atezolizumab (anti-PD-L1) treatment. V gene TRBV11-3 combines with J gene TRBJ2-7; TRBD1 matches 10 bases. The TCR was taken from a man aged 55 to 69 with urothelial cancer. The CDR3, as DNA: TGTGCCAGCAGCTTAGATCCGGGACAGGGGTACGAGCAGTACTTC. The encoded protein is CASSLDPGQGYEQYF.